Below are 32 T cell receptor beta chains sequenced from a single sample in a study of blood T cell repertoires in COVID-19. Assay used: immunoSEQ multiplex PCR; TCRdb lists only in-frame clones, some missing. The sample lists around 250,000 clones, 89% occurring once. Sample: peripheral blood. These receptors originate from a woman aged 35 to 49 who had recovered from COVID-19.

This sequence joins TRBV2 and TRBJ2-5, with 7 positions matching TRBD2. This CDR3 spans 15 amino acids. The junction had 4 bases not matched to a gene; V was cut back by 2 bases and J by 1 base. From germline, CDR1 is SNHLY and CDR2 FYNNEI. The CDR3 is CASSERAGPQETQYF. The CDR3 nucleotides are TGTGCCAGCAGTGAACGAGCGGGACCCCAAGAGACCCAGTACTTC.

The chain employs TRBV4-2 and TRBJ2-3; 7 nucleotides agree with TRBD1. This CDR3 is built from 16 residues. V lost 0 bases to trimming and J lost 2 bases; unmatched junction nucleotides: 5. Per the germline V gene, CDR1 is LGHNA and CDR2 is YNFKEQ. The CDR3 DNA reads TGTGCCAGCAGCCAAGATCCAGGGGGAAACACAGATACGCAGTATTTT. This codes for CASSQDPGGNTDTQYF.

The chain has TRBV15 and TRBJ1-1, with TRBD1 identical over 7 bases. V was clipped by 5 bases and J by 3 bases; unmatched bases: 6. CDR1 LNHNV and CDR2 YYDKDF come from the germline V gene (reference sequence). The CDR3 sequence is 14 residues long. In nucleotides, the CDR3 is TGTGCCACCAGCGCCGCAGGGGGTCACACTGAAGCTTTCTTT. Translation: CATSAAGGHTEAFF.

This rearrangement joins TRBV5-4 to TRBJ2-1; D is perhaps TRBD1 (6 bases). This CDR3 comprises 13 residues. Trimming took 4 bases from V and 7 from J, leaving 12 bases between them. CDR1 SGHNT and CDR2 YYREEE come from the germline V gene (reference sequence). CDR3 bases: TGTGCCAGCAGCCTACAGGGTGCTAATGAGCAGTTCTTC. Protein sequence: CASSLQGANEQFF.

This chain uses TRBV24-1 with TRBJ2-3; 9 nucleotides agree with TRBD2. Germline V gene lookup returns CDR1 KGHDR and CDR2 SFDVKD. Trimming removed 1 base from V and 0 bases from J; junction bases left unmatched: 1. The CDR3 totals 16 residues. The chain's CDR3 is CATSDFTSGSTDTQYF. CDR3 coding DNA: TGTGCCACCAGTGATTTTACTAGCGGGAGCACAGATACGCAGTATTTT.

The V and J genes are TRBV7-3 and TRBJ2-7; 7 bases are shared with TRBD2. The CDR3 covers 15 residues. Unmatched junction bases numbered 11, after V lost 4 bases and J lost 5 bases. Germline CDR1 SGHTA, CDR2 FQGTGA. CDR3 in DNA: TGTGCCAGCAGCTCATACGGCGGGAGCGACGACGAGCAGTACTTC. Encoded protein: CASSSYGGSDDEQYF.

V and J are TRBV19 and TRBJ1-5, with no clear D. This CDR3 is 13 amino acids long. Germline CDR1 is LNHDA and CDR2 is SQIVND (reference sequence). Trimming cost V 2 bases and J 6 bases, with 8 bases left between them. The CDR3 region has the DNA TGTGCCAGTAGTATATCAGAGGGTCAGCCCCAGCATTTT. Encoded protein: CASSISEGQPQHF.

The rearrangement links TRBV27 to TRBJ2-3, with D hard to call. Per the germline V gene, CDR1 is MNHEY and CDR2 is SMNVEV (reference sequence). Trimming removed 2 bases at V and 3 bases at J, with 9 bases between. The CDR3 is made up of 14 amino acids. CDR3 nucleotides: TGTGCCAGCAGTTTAGCGGTGAAAACAGATACGCAGTATTTT. This codes for CASSLAVKTDTQYF.

This chain connects TRBV7-2 to TRBJ2-7; D might be TRBD2 (5 bases). CDR3 size: 14 residues. V was cut by 4 bases and J by 5 bases, with 15 bases left in between. Per germline, CDR1 SGHTA and CDR2 FQGNSA. As DNA, the CDR3 is TGTGCCAGCAGCTCGGGAAGGGTGGGCCACGAGCAGTACTTC. The encoded protein is CASSSGRVGHEQYF.

The table lists this clone with a few counts. The gene calls are TRBV28 and TRBJ2-5; TRBD1 matches 7 bases. The V segment lost 5 bases and the J segment 3 bases; nucleotides outside the gene matches: 9. This CDR3 comprises 15 residues. Germline CDR1 and CDR2: MDHEN and SYDVKM. DNA of the CDR3: TGTGCCAGCAGTCCACTGGGGACAGTTAAAGAGACCCAGTACTTC. Amino acid sequence: CASSPLGTVKETQYF.

The gene calls are TRBV19 and TRBJ2-1; 11 bases are a match to TRBD1. V lost 7 bases to trimming and J lost 7 bases; unmatched junction nucleotides: 18. Germline loops: CDR1 LNHDA, CDR2 SQIVND (reference sequence). The CDR3 extends over 18 amino acids. Written as DNA, the CDR3 is TGTGCCAGTATCCCGCGGGACAGGGGGTCGAAAGCGACAAATGAGCAGTTCTTC. Translating it yields CASIPRDRGSKATNEQFF. Full variable domain (rest looked up from reference TRBV19 and TRBJ2-1): DGGITQSPKYLFRKEGQNVTLSCEQNLNHDAMYWYRQDPGQGLRLIYYSQIVNDFQKGDIAEGYSVSREKKESFPLTVTSAQKNPTAFYLCASIPRDRGSKATNEQFFGPGTRLTVL.

V is TRBV5-1 and J is TRBJ1-1; maybe TRBD1 (6 bases). Trimming took off 4 bases at V and 1 base at J, with 11 bases between the two ends. This CDR3 is built from 14 residues. The germline V gene has CDR1 SGHRS and CDR2 YFSETQ. The CDR3 is CASSPMDRNTEAFF. The CDR3 DNA is TGCGCCAGCAGCCCTATGGACAGGAACACTGAAGCTTTCTTT. Based on the CDR3 plus reference TRBV5-1 and TRBJ1-1, the full variable domain is KAGVTQTPRYLIKTRGQQVTLSCSPISGHRSVSWYQQTPGQGLQFLFEYFSETQRNKGNFPGRFSGRQFSNSRSEMNVSTLELGDSALYLCASSPMDRNTEAFFGQGTRLTVV.

V and J are TRBV10-2 and TRBJ2-7, with 11 bases that match TRBD2. The CDR3 consists of 14 residues. Trimming removed 4 bases from V and 1 base from J; junction bases left unmatched: 0. CDR1 is WSHSY, CDR2 SAAADI, per germline. This CDR3 is CASSGLAGSYEQYF. The CDR3 DNA follows: TGCGCCAGCAGTGGACTAGCGGGGTCCTACGAGCAGTACTTC.

J is TRBJ2-7 and V is TRBV6-1; possible D gene TRBD2, 5 bases. The germline V gene encodes CDR1 MNHNS and CDR2 SASEGT. The CDR3 runs 15 residues. V was clipped by 0 bases and J by 4 bases, with 13 bases between them. The CDR3, as DNA: TGTGCCAGCAGTGAAGCAGGTAGGGAGTGGTACGAGCAGTACTTC. Its translation: CASSEAGREWYEQYF.

V is TRBV13 and J is TRBJ2-1, with 10 positions matching TRBD1. V shed 4 bases, J shed 6 bases, and the junction held 9 bases outside the gene matches. Germline V gene sequence: CDR1 PRHDT, CDR2 FYEKMQ (reference sequence). CDR3 length: 16 amino acids. The CDR3 region has the DNA TGTGCCAGCAGCTATCCTCCGGGACAGGGGTCCAATGAGCAGTTCTTC. Protein product: CASSYPPGQGSNEQFF.

This sequence joins TRBV5-1 and TRBJ2-1; D is possibly TRBD1 (5 bases). The CDR3 runs 17 residues. Deletions cut 0 bases from V and 2 bases from J, with 15 bases between. Germline V CDR1 and CDR2: SGHRS, YFSETQ. The CDR3 region has the DNA TGCGCCAGCAGCTTGGCCCCACCTGACAGCCCCTACAATGAGCAGTTCTTC. Its protein product is CASSLAPPDSPYNEQFF. Full variable domain (missing parts from reference TRBV5-1 and TRBJ2-1): KAGVTQTPRYLIKTRGQQVTLSCSPISGHRSVSWYQQTPGQGLQFLFEYFSETQRNKGNFPGRFSGRQFSNSRSEMNVSTLELGDSALYLCASSLAPPDSPYNEQFFGPGTRLTVL.

This sequence joins TRBV30 and TRBJ1-6; perhaps TRBD1 as D (5 bases). This CDR3 is built from 14 residues. In germline, CDR1 is GTSNPN, CDR2 SVGIG (reference sequence). V gave up 4 bases and J gave up 10 bases, with 17 bases separating them. The CDR3 coding sequence is TGTGCCTGGACCTGGGGGGACGGGGAATCACCCCTCCACTTT. Its protein is CAWTWGDGESPLHF.

This clone was seen a few times. This chain connects TRBV27 to TRBJ1-1, with D unclear. The V gene lost 2 bases and the J gene lost 0 bases, with 7 bases spanning the gap. The CDR3 is 14 residues long. Germline V gene data show CDR1 as MNHEY and CDR2 as SMNVEV (reference sequence). CDR3 nucleotides: TGTGCCAGCAGTTTAAGCCAAGTGAACACTGAAGCTTTCTTT. Residues: CASSLSQVNTEAFF.

The chain has TRBV5-1 and TRBJ1-4; TRBD1 aligns across 8 bases. CDR1 is SGHRS, CDR2 YFSETQ, per germline. V was pared by 2 bases and J by 8 bases, with 8 bases of the junction left unmatched. The CDR3 loop spans 15 amino acids. This CDR3 reads CASSLGQGGLEKLFF. CDR3 bases: TGCGCCAGCAGCTTAGGACAGGGTGGACTGGAAAAACTGTTTTTT.

The chain has TRBV4-2 and TRBJ1-5; D call uncertain. Trimming shortened V by 0 bases and J by 7 bases, and 7 bases separated the two germline ends. The CDR3 has 13 amino acids. Germline CDR1 is LGHNA and CDR2 is YNFKEQ. This chain's CDR3 is CASSQDLSQPQHF. As DNA, the CDR3 is TGTGCCAGCAGCCAAGATCTATCCCAGCCCCAGCATTTT.

The chain recombines TRBV27 with TRBJ2-4, with 7 positions matching TRBD1. Per the germline V gene, CDR1 is MNHEY and CDR2 is SMNVEV (reference sequence). The CDR3 has 15 residues. The V gene end was trimmed by 4 bases and the J gene end by 1 base; junction bases not matched to a gene: 4. The CDR3 here is CASSSGQRAKNIQYF. CDR3 coding DNA: TGTGCCAGCAGTTCGGGACAGAGGGCCAAAAACATTCAGTACTTC.

This chain joins TRBV2 and TRBJ2-1; possible D gene TRBD2, 6 bases. Germline values: CDR1 SNHLY, CDR2 FYNNEI. The CDR3 loop spans 16 amino acids. Trimming shortened V by 2 bases and J by 2 bases, and 13 bases separated the two germline ends. CDR3 coding DNA: TGTGCCAGCAGTGAAAAGGCGGGACTCACCTACAATGAGCAGTTCTTC. This sequence encodes CASSEKAGLTYNEQFF.

This clone was recorded at least ten times. This sequence joins TRBV10-1 and TRBJ1-5; D gene uncertain. From germline, CDR1 is WNHNN and CDR2 SYGVQD (reference sequence). The CDR3 totals 13 residues. V was trimmed by 8 bases and J by 2 bases, leaving 10 bases between them. The CDR3 DNA follows: TGCGCCAGCCAGGCAGACGGCAATCAGCCCCAGCATTTT. Its translation is CASQADGNQPQHF.

This rearrangement joins TRBV18 to TRBJ2-7, with TRBD2 as a possible D gene (6 bases). In germline, CDR1 is KGHSH, CDR2 LQKENI. The CDR3 totals 13 residues. Trimming took off 3 bases at V and 2 bases at J, with 8 bases between the two ends. In DNA, the CDR3 is TGTGCCAGCTCACCGGCGGGGCCCTACGAGCAGTACTTC. It translates to CASSPAGPYEQYF.

The chain joins TRBV29-1 to TRBJ2-1; 8 bases are a match to TRBD2. The germline V gene encodes CDR1 SQVTM and CDR2 ANQGSEA. Trimming removed 4 bases from V and 5 bases from J; junction bases left unmatched: 7. The CDR3 spans 14 residues. CDR3: CSVARREADNEQFF. In DNA form, the CDR3 reads TGCAGCGTTGCTCGGCGGGAGGCCGACAATGAGCAGTTCTTC.

This clone was seen just once. This chain links TRBV24-1 with TRBJ1-1; 7 bases align to TRBD1. The V segment lost 4 bases and the J segment 0 bases; nucleotides outside the gene matches: 10. This CDR3 spans 17 amino acids. Germline V lookup: CDR1 KGHDR, CDR2 SFDVKD. CDR3 DNA: TGTGCCACCAGTGACCCTCCGGGACAGACATTGAACACTGAAGCTTTCTTT. It translates to CATSDPPGQTLNTEAFF.

The V and J genes are TRBV9 and TRBJ2-3, with D tentatively TRBD1 (6 bases). Germline V CDR1 and CDR2: SGDLS, YYNGEE. V was cut by 0 bases and J by 0 bases, with 11 bases left in between. CDR3 size: 16 residues. Here the CDR3 DNA reads TGTGCCAGCAGCGTAGTTGGACAGTTTAGCACAGATACGCAGTATTTT. It specifies CASSVVGQFSTDTQYF.

J is TRBJ2-7 and V is TRBV11-1; 9 nucleotides match TRBD1. This CDR3 has 15 amino acids. J gave up 4 bases and V 3 bases, and 7 bases lay outside the gene matches. Germline-derived CDR1 and CDR2 are SGHAT and FQDESV (reference sequence). The CDR3 DNA sequence: TGTGCCAGCAGCTTCCCGGGACAGGGTCGGTACGAGCAGTACTTC. Encoded protein: CASSFPGQGRYEQYF.

J is TRBJ1-1 and V is TRBV5-1; 7 bases fit TRBD1. V trimming: 4 bases; J trimming: 2 bases; junction bases outside the gene matches: 2. The germline gives CDR1 SGHRS, CDR2 YFSETQ. The CDR3 extends over 13 amino acids. The CDR3 spells CASSGDSNTEAFF. The CDR3, as DNA: TGCGCCAGCAGCGGGGACAGCAACACTGAAGCTTTCTTT.

The chain links TRBV3-1 (or the pseudogene TRBV3-2) to TRBJ1-2, with a possible D match to TRBD1 (6 bases). The ends were cut back, 0 bases at V and 6 bases at J, with 14 bases in the middle. The CDR3 length is 15 residues. Per germline, CDR1 LGHDT and CDR2 YNNKEL (reference sequence). The CDR3 here is CASSQDLTPGDGYTF. DNA of the CDR3: TGTGCCAGCAGCCAAGATCTAACTCCAGGGGATGGCTACACCTTC.

The chain combines TRBV6-1 with TRBJ2-7, with TRBD2 identical over 7 bases. The V gene end was trimmed by 4 bases and the J gene end by 1 base; junction bases not matched to a gene: 10. The CDR3 extends over 16 amino acids. CDR1 is MNHNS, CDR2 SASEGT, per germline. The CDR3 reads CASSGEREIGSYEQYF. The CDR3, as DNA: TGTGCCAGCAGTGGGGAGCGGGAAATTGGTTCCTACGAGCAGTACTTC.

This chain uses TRBV30 with TRBJ1-4, with D possibly matching TRBD1 (6 bases). Trimming removed 3 bases from V and 3 bases from J, with 8 bases in between. This CDR3 has 13 residues. Germline values: CDR1 GTSNPN, CDR2 SVGIG (reference sequence). CDR3 bases: TGTGCCTGGAGCCGGACAGCTAATGAAAAACTGTTTTTT. Amino acid sequence: CAWSRTANEKLFF.